Listed below are T cell receptor beta chains from one sample, sequenced in a study of human T cells and chemical hapten exposure. TCRdb ran MiXCR on the RACE reads and lists one entry per CDR3 protein. Of nearly 350,000 distinct CDR3 sequences in the sample, around 7% are singletons; the top ten hold 8.4%. The specimen was whole blood, collected in connection with sensitization to the hapten diphenylcyclopropenone (DPC). The source is a woman aged 18-29 years with alopecia areata. Some clones in this sample may be carry-over from other donors' samples. Each CDR3 is given with its conserved first and last residue. D genes are given only for firm matches. The listing skips clone size in some rows; elsewhere it reads once, few, many or a size class.

clone size	D gene	V gene	J gene	CDR3 length	CDR3 protein	CDR3 DNA
few	-	TRBV6-5	TRBJ1-6	15	CASSRGGGGDSPLHF	TGTGCCAGCAGTCGAGGGGGAGGAGGGGATTCACCCCTCCACTTT
-	TRBD1	TRBV7-8	TRBJ1-4	16	CASSLPRGRLDEKLFF	TGTGCCAGCAGCTTACCCAGGGGGCGATTGGATGAAAAACTGTTTTTT
few	TRBD1	TRBV6-1	TRBJ1-2	16	CASSQRGGSADYGYTF	TGTGCCAGCAGTCAACGAGGGGGCTCCGCGGACTATGGCTACACCTTC
many	-	TRBV6-4	TRBJ1-2	12	CASRADDYGYTF	TGTGCCAGCAGAGCGGACGACTATGGCTACACCTTC
many	TRBD1	TRBV7-2	TRBJ2-1	13	CASSPTGTGGLFF	TGTGCCAGCAGCCCCACTGGGACAGGGGGCTTGTTCTTC
-	TRBD1	TRBV6-2/TRBV6-3	TRBJ1-1	16	CASSSTTGGGGTEAFF	TGTGCCAGCAGTAGCACGACAGGGGGTGGGGGCACTGAAGCTTTCTTT
-	TRBD1	TRBV5-1	TRBJ1-1	15	CASSRTGRFVAEAFF	TGCGCCAGCAGCAGGACAGGGAGGTTCGTAGCTGAAGCTTTCTTT
many	-	TRBV3-1	TRBJ1-1	12	CASSQDDREAFF	TGTGCCAGCAGCCAAGACGACAGGGAAGCTTTCTTT
few	-	TRBV7-2	TRBJ2-3	17	CASSLPSGGLTAGTQYF	TGTGCCAGCAGCTTACCTTCCGGGGGGCTGACGGCGGGTACGCAGTATTTT
few	-	TRBV6-6	TRBJ1-1	15	CASSYSGGLGTEAFF	TGTGCCAGCAGTTACTCGGGAGGGTTGGGCACTGAAGCTTTCTTT